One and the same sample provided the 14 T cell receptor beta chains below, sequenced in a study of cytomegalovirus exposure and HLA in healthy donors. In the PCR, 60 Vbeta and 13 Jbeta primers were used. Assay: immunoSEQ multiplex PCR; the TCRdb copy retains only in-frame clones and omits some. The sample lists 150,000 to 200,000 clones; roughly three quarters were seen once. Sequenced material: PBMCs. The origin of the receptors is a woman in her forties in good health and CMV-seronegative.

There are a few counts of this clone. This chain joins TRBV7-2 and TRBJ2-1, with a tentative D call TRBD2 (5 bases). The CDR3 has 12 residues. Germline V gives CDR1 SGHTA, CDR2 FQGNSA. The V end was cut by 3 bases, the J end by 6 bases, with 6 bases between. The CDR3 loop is CASSLLANEQFF. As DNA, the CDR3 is TGTGCCAGCAGCTTGCTAGCCAATGAGCAGTTCTTC. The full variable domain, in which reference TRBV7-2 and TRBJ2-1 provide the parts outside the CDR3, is GAGVSQSPSNKVTEKGKDVELRCDPISGHTALYWYRQSLGQGLEFLIYFQGNSAPDKSGLPSDRFSAERTGGSVSTLTIQRTQQEDSAVYLCASSLLANEQFFGPGTRLTVL.

CDR3 nucleotide sequence: TGTGCCAGCAGCTTGGTGGGACACCAGAACACTGAAGCTTTCTTT. It is translated as CASSLVGHQNTEAFF. The chain employs TRBV5-6 and TRBJ1-1, with D perhaps matching TRBD1 (6 bases). Deletions cut 0 bases from V and 1 base from J, with 10 bases between. Germline CDR1 reads SGHDT; CDR2 reads YYEEEE. This CDR3 region has 15 residues. The whole variable domain, filled in from reference TRBV5-6 and TRBJ1-1, reads DAGVTQSPTHLIKTRGQQVTLRCSPKSGHDTVSWYQQALGQGPQFIFQYYEEEERQRGNFPDRFSGHQFPNYSSELNVNALLLGDSALYLCASSLVGHQNTEAFFGQGTRLTVV.

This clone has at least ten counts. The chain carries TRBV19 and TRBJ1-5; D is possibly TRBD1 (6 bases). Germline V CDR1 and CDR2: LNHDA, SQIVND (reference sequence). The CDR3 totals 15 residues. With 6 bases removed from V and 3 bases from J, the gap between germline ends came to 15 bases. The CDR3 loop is CASSPITGFNQPQHF. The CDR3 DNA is TGTGCCAGTAGCCCCATAACAGGGTTCAATCAGCCCCAGCATTTT.

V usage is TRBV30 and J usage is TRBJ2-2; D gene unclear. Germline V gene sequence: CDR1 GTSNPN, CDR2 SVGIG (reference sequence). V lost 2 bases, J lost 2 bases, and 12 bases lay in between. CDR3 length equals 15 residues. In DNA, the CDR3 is TGTGCCTGGAGTTCCCCCCGAGGTAACACCGGGGAGCTGTTTTTT. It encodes CAWSSPRGNTGELFF.

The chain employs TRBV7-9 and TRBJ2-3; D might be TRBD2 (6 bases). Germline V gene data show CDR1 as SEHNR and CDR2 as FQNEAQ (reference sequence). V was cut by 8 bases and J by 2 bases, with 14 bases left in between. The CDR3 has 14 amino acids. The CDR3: CASSGGDPTDTQYF. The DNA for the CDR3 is TGTGCCAGCTCCGGGGGAGACCCCACAGATACGCAGTATTTT. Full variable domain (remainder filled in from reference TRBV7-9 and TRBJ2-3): DTGVSQNPRHKITKRGQNVTFRCDPISEHNRLYWYRQTLGQGPEFLTYFQNEAQLEKSRLLSDRFSAERPKGSFSTLEIQRTEQGDSAMYLCASSGGDPTDTQYFGPGTRLTVL.

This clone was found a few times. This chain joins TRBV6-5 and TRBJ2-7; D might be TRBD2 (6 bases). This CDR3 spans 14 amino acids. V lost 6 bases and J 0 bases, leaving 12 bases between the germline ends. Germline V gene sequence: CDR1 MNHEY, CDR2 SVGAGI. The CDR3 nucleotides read TGTGCCAGCAGAGACGCGGGGCGCTCCTACGAGCAGTACTTC. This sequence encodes CASRDAGRSYEQYF.

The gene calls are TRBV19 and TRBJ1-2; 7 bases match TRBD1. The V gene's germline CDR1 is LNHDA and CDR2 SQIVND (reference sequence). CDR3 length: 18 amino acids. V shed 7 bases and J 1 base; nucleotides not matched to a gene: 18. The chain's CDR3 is CASTPGVTGVPFNYGYTF. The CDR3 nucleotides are TGTGCCAGTACCCCAGGGGTAACAGGGGTCCCTTTTAACTATGGCTACACCTTC.

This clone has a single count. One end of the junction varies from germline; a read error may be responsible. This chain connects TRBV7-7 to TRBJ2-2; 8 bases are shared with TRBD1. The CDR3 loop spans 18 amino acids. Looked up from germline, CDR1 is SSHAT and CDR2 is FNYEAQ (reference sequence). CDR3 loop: CASSLAITDREDTGELFF. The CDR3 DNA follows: TGTGCTAGCAGCTTAGCCATAACGGACAGGGAAGACACCGGGGAGCTGTTTTTT.

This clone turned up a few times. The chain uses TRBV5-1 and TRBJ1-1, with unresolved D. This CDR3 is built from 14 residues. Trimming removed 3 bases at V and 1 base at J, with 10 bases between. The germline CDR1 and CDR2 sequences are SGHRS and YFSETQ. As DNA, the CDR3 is TGCGCCAGCAGCTCTTTACAATCGAACACTGAAGCTTTCTTT. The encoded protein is CASSSLQSNTEAFF.

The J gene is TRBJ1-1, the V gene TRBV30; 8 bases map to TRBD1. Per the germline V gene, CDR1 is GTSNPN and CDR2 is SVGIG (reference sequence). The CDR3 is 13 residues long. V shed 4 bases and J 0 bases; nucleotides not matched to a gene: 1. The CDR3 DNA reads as TGTGCCTGGAACAGGGGGATGAACACTGAAGCTTTCTTT. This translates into CAWNRGMNTEAFF. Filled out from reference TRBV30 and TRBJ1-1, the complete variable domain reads SQTIHQWPATLVQPVGSPLSLECTVEGTSNPNLYWYRQAAGRGLQLLFYSVGIGQISSEVPQNLSASRPQDRQFILSSKKLLLSDSGFYLCAWNRGMNTEAFFGQGTRLTVV.

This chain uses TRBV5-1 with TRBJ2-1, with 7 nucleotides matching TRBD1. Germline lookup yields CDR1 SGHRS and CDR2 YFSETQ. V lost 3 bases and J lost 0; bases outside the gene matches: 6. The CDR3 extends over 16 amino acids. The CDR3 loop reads CASSYLQGSSYNEQFF. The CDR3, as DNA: TGCGCCAGCAGCTACCTACAGGGGAGCTCCTACAATGAGCAGTTCTTC.

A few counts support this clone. The CDR3 sequence is CASSLPTYEQYF. The CDR3 nucleotides are TGTGCCAGCAGCTTACCAACCTACGAGCAGTACTTC. The J gene is TRBJ2-7, the V gene TRBV11-2; no reliable D call. Germline values: CDR1 SGHAT, CDR2 FQNNGV. The ends were cut back, 2 bases at V and 2 bases at J, with 4 bases in the middle. CDR3 length equals 12 residues.

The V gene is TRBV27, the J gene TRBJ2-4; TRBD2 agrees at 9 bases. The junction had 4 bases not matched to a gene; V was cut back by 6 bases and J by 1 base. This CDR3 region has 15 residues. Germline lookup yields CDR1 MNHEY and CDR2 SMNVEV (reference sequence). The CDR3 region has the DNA TGTGCCAGCAGCCTAAGCGGGAGGGCCAAAAACATTCAGTACTTC. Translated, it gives CASSLSGRAKNIQYF.

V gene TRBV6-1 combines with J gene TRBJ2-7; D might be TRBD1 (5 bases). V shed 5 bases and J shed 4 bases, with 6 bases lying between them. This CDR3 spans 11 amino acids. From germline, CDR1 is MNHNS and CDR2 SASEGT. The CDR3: CASSRGYEQYF. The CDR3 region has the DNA TGTGCCAGCAGTAGGGGTTACGAGCAGTACTTC.